This T cell receptor (beta chain) was recorded in a study of radiation and T cells in renal cell carcinoma. A remark on this clone: Its antigen is not identified.

V was cut by 5 bases and J by 5 bases, with 11 bases left in between. The CDR3 is made up of 13 amino acids. The germline gives CDR1 SNHLY, CDR2 FYNNEI. Study-level findings and limits: Pretreatment tumor biopsies were lacking, so baseline clonotypes are unknown.

Measured with immunoSEQ multiplex PCR; TCRdb has only the in-frame clones, and not every one. Among over 120,000 clones listed, approximately 86% were seen once. Described time point: blood 4 weeks post-SBRT, at nephrectomy. Treatment reported: 15 Gy SBRT to primary tumor, nephrectomy 4 weeks later. Nephrectomy followed 15 Gy stereotactic body radiation by 4 weeks. Blood was sampled at baseline, 2 weeks and 4 weeks after SBRT. Specimen: blood, collected from a patient whose treatment included radiotherapy and nephrectomy. The clonotype was recovered from a woman aged 45-65 years with renal cell carcinoma. The J gene is TRBJ2-3, the V gene TRBV2, with unresolved D. The CDR3 DNA follows: TGTGCCAGCAGTAACAACCTTAGAGATACGCAGTATTTT. Amino acids: CASSNNLRDTQYF.